The subject of this entry is one T cell receptor (beta chain). What it binds is not known. Cultured CD4+ T-cell DNA underwent Oncomine TCR Beta short-read sequencing. In this case, cultured CD4+ T cells provided the extracted genomic DNA. Each CDR3 protein is one row after TCRdb ran MiXCR on the PCR reads. Among 20,000 or so distinct CDR3 sequences listed, under 70% were seen once. Germline CDR1 and CDR2: MNHEY and SVGEGT. V trimming: 2 bases; J trimming: 4 bases; junction bases outside the gene matches: 10. This CDR3 has 16 amino acids. This sample is part of a study of vaccination and CD4 T cells after COVID-19. For the study at large: About ten convalescent cases were mild and one was severe, and all had been SARS-CoV-2 positive by nasal swab PCR.

Described treatment: roughly 11-day PBMC culture with coronavirus spike peptide pools or control peptides (ViraFEST assay). The chain combines TRBV6-2 or TRBV6-3 with TRBJ1-2, with 7 bases matching TRBD1. This clonotype was sampled from a human donor who had recovered from COVID-19. Specimen: CD4+ T cells from blood, cultured in vitro. This CDR3 is CASSYPMTGIVYGYTF. As DNA, the CDR3 is TGTGCCAGCAGTTACCCGATGACAGGGATCGTCTATGGCTACACCTTC.